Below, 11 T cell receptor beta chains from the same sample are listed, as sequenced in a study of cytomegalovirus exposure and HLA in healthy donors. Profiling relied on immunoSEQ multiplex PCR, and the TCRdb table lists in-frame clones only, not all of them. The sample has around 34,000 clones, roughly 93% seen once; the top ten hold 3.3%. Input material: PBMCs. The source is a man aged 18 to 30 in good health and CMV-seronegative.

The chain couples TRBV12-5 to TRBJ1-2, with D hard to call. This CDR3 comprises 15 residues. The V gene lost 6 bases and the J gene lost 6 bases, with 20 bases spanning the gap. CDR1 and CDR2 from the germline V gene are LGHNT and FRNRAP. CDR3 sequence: CASGTAPYLGDGYTF. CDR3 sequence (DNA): TGTGCTAGTGGAACCGCCCCCTATCTGGGAGATGGCTACACCTTC.

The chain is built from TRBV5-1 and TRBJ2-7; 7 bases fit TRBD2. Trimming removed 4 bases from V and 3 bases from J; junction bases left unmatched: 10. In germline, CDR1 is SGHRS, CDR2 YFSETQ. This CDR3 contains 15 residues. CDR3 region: CASSPLAEGLYEQYF. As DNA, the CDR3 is TGCGCCAGCAGCCCTCTAGCGGAGGGACTCTACGAGCAGTACTTC.

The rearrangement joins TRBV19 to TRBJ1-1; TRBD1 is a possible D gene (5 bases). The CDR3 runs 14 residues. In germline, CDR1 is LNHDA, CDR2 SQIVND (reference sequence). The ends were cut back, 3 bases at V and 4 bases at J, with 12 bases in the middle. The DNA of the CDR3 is TGTGCCAGTAGTATCGCAGGGTTGGGCACTGAAGCTTTCTTT. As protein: CASSIAGLGTEAFF.

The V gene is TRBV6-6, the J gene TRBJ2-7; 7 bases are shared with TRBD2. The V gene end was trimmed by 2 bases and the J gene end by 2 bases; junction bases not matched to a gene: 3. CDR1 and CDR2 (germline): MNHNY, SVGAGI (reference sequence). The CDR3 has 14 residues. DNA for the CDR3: TGTGCCAGCAGTTACGGCGGGAGAGCCTACGAGCAGTACTTC. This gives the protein CASSYGGRAYEQYF.

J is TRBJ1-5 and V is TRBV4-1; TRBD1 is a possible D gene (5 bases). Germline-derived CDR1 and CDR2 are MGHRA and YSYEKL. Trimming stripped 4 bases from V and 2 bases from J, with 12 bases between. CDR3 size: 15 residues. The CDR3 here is CASSPWQGGNQPQHF. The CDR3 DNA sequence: TGCGCCAGCAGCCCCTGGCAAGGGGGCAATCAGCCCCAGCATTTT.

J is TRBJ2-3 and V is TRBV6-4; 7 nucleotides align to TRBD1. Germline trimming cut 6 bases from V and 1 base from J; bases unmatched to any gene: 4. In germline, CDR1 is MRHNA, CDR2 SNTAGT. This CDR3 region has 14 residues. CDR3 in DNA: TGTGCCAGCAGCCTCCAGGGGGGCACAGATACGCAGTATTTT. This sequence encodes CASSLQGGTDTQYF.

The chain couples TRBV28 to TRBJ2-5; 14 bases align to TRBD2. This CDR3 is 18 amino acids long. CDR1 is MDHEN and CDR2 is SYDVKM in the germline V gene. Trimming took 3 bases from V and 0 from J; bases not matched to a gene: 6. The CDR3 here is CASSFHGLAGGNQETQYF. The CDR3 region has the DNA TGTGCCAGCAGTTTCCATGGACTAGCGGGGGGAAACCAAGAGACCCAGTACTTC.

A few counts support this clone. The chain's CDR3 is CASSLQGTGTYEQYF. The CDR3 DNA is TGTGCCAGCAGCCTACAAGGGACAGGGACCTACGAGCAGTACTTC. The chain uses TRBV7-6 and TRBJ2-7; 9 bases map to TRBD1. The germline gives CDR1 SGHVS, CDR2 FNYEAQ. The CDR3 is 15 amino acids. V lost 5 bases and J lost 2; bases outside the gene matches: 7.

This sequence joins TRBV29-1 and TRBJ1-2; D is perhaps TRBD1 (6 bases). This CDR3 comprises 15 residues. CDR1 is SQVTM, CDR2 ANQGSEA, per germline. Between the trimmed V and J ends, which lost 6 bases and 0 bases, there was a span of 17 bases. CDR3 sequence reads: CSVDKDSVSNYGYTF. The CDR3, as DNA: TGCAGCGTAGATAAGGACAGCGTTTCTAACTATGGCTACACCTTC.

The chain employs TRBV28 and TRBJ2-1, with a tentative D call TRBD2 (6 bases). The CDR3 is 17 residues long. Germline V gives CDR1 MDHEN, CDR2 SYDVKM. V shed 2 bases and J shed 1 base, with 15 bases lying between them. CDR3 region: CASSLRMRGTSYNEQFF. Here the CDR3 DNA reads TGTGCCAGCAGTTTAAGGATGCGGGGAACGTCCTACAATGAGCAGTTCTTC.

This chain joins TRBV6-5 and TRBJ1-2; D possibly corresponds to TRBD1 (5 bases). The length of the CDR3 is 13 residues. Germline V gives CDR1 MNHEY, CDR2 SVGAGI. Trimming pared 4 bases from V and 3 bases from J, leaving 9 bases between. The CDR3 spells CASSSPGDYGYTF. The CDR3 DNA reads TGTGCCAGCAGTTCCCCGGGGGACTATGGCTACACCTTC.